Following are 26 T cell receptor beta chains from one sample sequenced in a study of blood T cells in healthy people across ages (dated by TCRdb to the mid-2010s). Library creation used 5' RACE. Sequencing was performed on an Illumina HiSeq 2500. A second PCR of roughly 6 to 12 cycles was performed with a sample-barcoded 5' primer and a J-beta primer mix. TCRdb ran its own pipeline on the public reads, namely fastp trimming at Q25 and MiXCR clone calling, and kept in-frame beta chains. For every CDR3 protein sequence, its rows merge into one entry that carries the most common genes and DNA. This sample lists 1.4 million or so distinct CDR3 sequences; 42% were detected once. The top ten clonotypes cover about 4% of the sample. The sequenced sample was blood. These receptors were obtained from a young woman in good health.

V gene TRBV28 combines with J gene TRBJ2-4; 8 positions match TRBD1. The J call may be in error: the DNA end matches TRBJ2-7 better. CDR1 is MDHEN and CDR2 is SYDVKM in the germline V gene. This CDR3 is built from 14 residues. As DNA, the CDR3 is TGTGCCAGCAGTTCCCGACAGGGGATCAACGAGCAGTACTTC. Translation gives CASSSRQGINEQYF.

J is TRBJ2-7 and V is TRBV10-3, with 8 nucleotides matching TRBD1. The J call may be faulty, since TRBJ2-5 better matches the DNA end. CDR3 length: 13 amino acids. Germline CDR1 and CDR2: ENHRY and SYGVKD. In DNA form, the CDR3 reads TGTGCCTTCAAGCCGGACAGGGAAGAGACCCAGTACTTC. It specifies CAFKPDREETQYF.

The CDR3 sequence is CASSNKKTQYF. CDR3 DNA: TGTGCCAGCAGCAATAAGAAGACCCAGTACTTC. The V call is TRBV27, the J call TRBJ2-5; D gene ambiguous. The germline CDR1 and CDR2 sequences are MNHEY and SMNVEV (reference sequence). This CDR3 spans 11 amino acids. V shed 6 bases and J shed 6 bases, with 8 bases lying between them.

This clonotype turned up a few times. V usage is TRBV20-1 and J usage is TRBJ2-1, with D uncertain. Per the germline V gene, CDR1 is DFQATT and CDR2 is SNEGSKA (reference sequence). The ends were cut back, 3 bases at V and 3 bases at J, with 12 bases in the middle. The CDR3 totals 14 residues. The CDR3 reads CSARITAGYNEQFF. The CDR3 DNA reads as TGCAGTGCTAGGATCACCGCTGGCTACAATGAGCAGTTCTTC.

This clonotype has just a few counts. The V gene is TRBV20-1, the J gene TRBJ2-7; tentatively, D is TRBD1 or TRBD2 (5 bases each). Germline CDR1 and CDR2: DFQATT and SNEGSKA (reference sequence). There are 12 residues in the CDR3. Between the trimmed V and J ends, which lost 7 bases and 6 bases, there was a span of 16 bases. The CDR3 here is CSVRGRVGEQYF. Written as DNA, the CDR3 is TGCAGTGTTCGGGGCAGGGTCGGCGAGCAGTACTTC.

The rearrangement joins TRBV4-3 to TRBJ2-3; TRBD1 matches at 8 bases. Germline CDR1 reads LGHNA; CDR2 reads YSLEER. The CDR3 consists of 14 residues. The V and J ends lost 5 bases and 6 bases, in that order; junction bases with no gene match: 7. CDR3 amino acids: CASSTRAGGDTQYF. The CDR3 nucleotides are TGCGCCAGCAGCACTCGGGCAGGGGGCGATACGCAGTATTTT.

Only one count was recorded for this clonotype. A read error is possible here, since a much larger clone lies one base away. For the CDR3, the DNA is TGTGCTAGCGCCCTCCCAGGGACGTGGTATGGCTACACCTTC. Protein product: CASALPGTWYGYTF. This chain uses TRBV12-5 with TRBJ1-2; possibly TRBD1 for D (5 bases). The CDR3 has 14 residues. Per the germline V gene, CDR1 is LGHNT and CDR2 is FRNRAP. V was cut by 9 bases and J by 5 bases, with 19 bases left in between.

The chain has TRBV7-4 and TRBJ1-2; D ambiguous. The germline V gene encodes CDR1 SGHVT and CDR2 SQSDAQ. The V end lost 4 bases, the J end lost 0 bases, and 15 bases lay between the germline ends. The CDR3 loop spans 16 amino acids. DNA of the CDR3: TGTGCCAGCAGCTACCTGAGACGGGTTACTAACTATGGCTACACCTTC. This sequence encodes CASSYLRRVTNYGYTF.

V usage is TRBV6-1 and J usage is TRBJ2-5, with D tentatively TRBD1 (6 bases). The J call is in doubt because the DNA end fits TRBJ2-7 better. The germline V gene encodes CDR1 MNHNS and CDR2 SASEGT. The CDR3 consists of 14 residues. The CDR3: CASRYREEANEQYF. CDR3 bases: TGTGCCAGCAGATACAGGGAAGAGGCCAACGAGCAGTACTTC.

This clonotype occurred a few times. The genes are TRBV7-9 and TRBJ2-5; 9 bases are a match to TRBD2. Germline V CDR1 and CDR2: SEHNR, FQNEAQ (reference sequence). The J segment lost 11 bases and the V segment lost 4 bases, leaving 14 bases of the junction unmatched. This CDR3 region has 15 residues. CDR3 bases: TGTGCCAGCAGCTACGGGAATAGCGGGGGCGATGAGCAGTACTTC. The encoded protein is CASSYGNSGGDEQYF.

In the case of this clonotype: This sequence may be a read error, since a much larger clone differs from it by one base. The V gene is TRBV7-9, the J gene TRBJ2-3, with 8 bases aligning to TRBD2. There are 15 residues in the CDR3. Germline CDR1 and CDR2: SEHNR and FQNEAQ (reference sequence). The CDR3 DNA follows: TGTGCCGGCAGCTTGGAAACTAGCGGAGTAGATACGCAGTATTTT. Its translation is CAGSLETSGVDTQYF.

This sequence joins TRBV20-1 and TRBJ2-5; D perhaps matches TRBD1 (6 bases). CDR3 length: 12 amino acids. Germline V gene sequence: CDR1 DFQATT, CDR2 SNEGSKA (reference sequence). With 0 bases removed from V and 11 bases from J, the gap between germline ends came to 13 bases. The CDR3 is CSARDKGDEQYF. DNA of the CDR3: TGCAGTGCTAGAGATAAGGGGGATGAGCAGTACTTC.

This clonotype was recorded once. The rearrangement uses TRBV29-1 and TRBJ2-4; D is unresolved. The last part of the DNA fits TRBJ2-7 better; the J call may be wrong. The CDR3 consists of 12 residues. Germline lookup yields CDR1 SQVTM and CDR2 ANQGSEA. CDR3 in DNA: TGCAGCGCCACAAAGGACGGCTACGAGCAGTACTTC. It encodes CSATKDGYEQYF.

The chain combines TRBV29-1 with TRBJ1-2; the D gene is possibly TRBD1 (5 bases). Per the germline V gene, CDR1 is SQVTM and CDR2 is ANQGSEA. V lost 4 bases to trimming and J lost 8 bases, with 14 bases between them. CDR3 length equals 12 residues. This CDR3 reads CSVGSGRGGYTF. CDR3 nucleotides: TGCAGCGTTGGGTCGGGGCGAGGCGGCTACACCTTC. The full variable domain, its missing parts supplied by reference TRBV29-1 and TRBJ1-2, is SAVISQKPSRDICQRGTSLTIQCQVDSQVTMMFWYRQQPGQSLTLIATANQGSEATYESGFVIDKFPISRPNLTFSTLTVSNMSPEDSSIYLCSVGSGRGGYTFGSGTRLTVV.

The V call is TRBV30, the J call TRBJ2-7; D ambiguous. Deletions cut 2 bases from V and 3 bases from J, with 11 bases between. CDR3 length: 13 residues. Germline lookup yields CDR1 GTSNPN and CDR2 SVGIG (reference sequence). The CDR3 protein is CAWSSGQDYEQYF. CDR3 nucleotide sequence: TGTGCCTGGAGTAGTGGTCAGGACTACGAGCAGTACTTC.

This clonotype has a handful of counts. The V and J genes are TRBV6-2 or TRBV6-3 and TRBJ2-5, with 7 nucleotides matching TRBD2. The CDR3 totals 13 residues. J was trimmed by 11 bases and V by 11 bases; bases with no gene match: 17. CDR1 MNHEY and CDR2 SVGEGT come from the germline V gene. The CDR3 loop is CAVSTSVPNEQYF. The CDR3 region has the DNA TGTGCCGTCAGCACTAGCGTTCCCAATGAGCAGTACTTC.

This chain links TRBV20-1 with TRBJ2-1, with TRBD2 as a possible D gene (6 bases). Per the germline V gene, CDR1 is DFQATT and CDR2 is SNEGSKA (reference sequence). The CDR3 spans 15 residues. The V and J ends lost 1 base and 13 bases respectively, with 23 bases between them. The DNA for the CDR3 is TGCAGTGCTAGAGCCGGGACTTCCTCCAGAGGGACCCAGTTCTTC. Encoded protein: CSARAGTSSRGTQFF.

This chain joins TRBV2 and TRBJ1-5; D perhaps matches TRBD1 (6 bases). Trimming removed 6 bases from V and 6 bases from J, with 12 bases in between. There are 13 residues in the CDR3. Germline CDR1 SNHLY, CDR2 FYNNEI. The CDR3 region is CASSRQDSQPQHF. The CDR3 region has the DNA TGTGCCAGCAGCCGGCAGGACAGTCAGCCCCAGCATTTT.

The chain carries TRBV5-1 and TRBJ2-7, with 8 bases lining up with TRBD2. Germline V gene lookup returns CDR1 SGHRS and CDR2 YFSETQ. The CDR3 is made up of 17 amino acids. The V and J ends lost 0 bases and 2 bases, in that order; junction bases with no gene match: 10. The CDR3 protein is CASSLAFGGAATYEQYF. DNA of the CDR3: TGCGCCAGCAGCTTGGCTTTCGGGGGGGCGGCCACCTACGAGCAGTACTTC.

For this clonotype: A much larger clone differs by one base, so this may be a read error. CDR3 DNA: TGTGCCAGCAGCTTAGCCCTACTAGCGCTCAAGGAGCAGTTCTTC. Translated: CASSLALLALKEQFF. The V and J genes are TRBV7-2 and TRBJ2-1; 7 nucleotides match TRBD2. The CDR3 extends over 15 amino acids. Trimming removed 0 bases from V and 10 bases from J; junction bases left unmatched: 9. Per germline, CDR1 SGHTA and CDR2 FQGNSA.

This clonotype was counted only a few times. CDR3 nucleotide sequence: TGCAGTGCTACCCGGGACAGCTTCCGGAGGAGCGCCTACGAGCAGTACTTC. The encoded protein is CSATRDSFRRSAYEQYF. The chain uses TRBV20-1 and TRBJ2-7, with 7 bases lining up with TRBD1. Per germline, CDR1 DFQATT and CDR2 SNEGSKA (reference sequence). The CDR3 spans 17 residues. With 4 bases clipped from V and 2 bases from J, the junction kept 17 bases outside the gene matches.

This clonotype was counted ten times or more. J is TRBJ2-4 and V is TRBV6-5; D may be TRBD2 (5 bases). Trimming stripped 7 bases from V and 3 bases from J, with 16 bases between. The CDR3 consists of 15 residues. Germline CDR1 reads MNHEY; CDR2 reads SVGAGI. The CDR3 reads CASTAPSFGKNIQYF. As DNA, the CDR3 is TGTGCCAGCACCGCCCCTAGCTTCGGCAAAAACATTCAGTACTTC.

The V and J genes are TRBV29-1 and TRBJ2-5, with TRBD2 as a possible D gene (6 bases). Trimming pared 5 bases from V and 0 bases from J, leaving 16 bases between. Per germline, CDR1 SQVTM and CDR2 ANQGSEA. This CDR3 is 15 amino acids long. CDR3 nucleotides: TGCAGCGTTTCAGGAACGGGGGAGTACCAAGAGACCCAGTACTTC. Translating it yields CSVSGTGEYQETQYF.

The chain joins TRBV5-1 to TRBJ2-2; D remains ambiguous. The CDR3 consists of 14 residues. Trimming cost V 1 base and J 2 bases, with 6 bases left between them. Germline CDR1 is SGHRS and CDR2 is YFSETQ. The CDR3 DNA is TGCGCCAGCAGCTTGACCGTAAACACCGGGGAGCTGTTTTTT. It yields the protein CASSLTVNTGELFF.

There are a few counts of this clonotype. This chain links TRBV7-3 with TRBJ2-3; no definite D call. Trimming removed 6 bases at V and 5 bases at J, with 18 bases between. The CDR3 consists of 15 residues. Germline CDR1 is SGHTA and CDR2 is FQGTGA. The CDR3 reads CASSSRPLSGDTQYF. In DNA, the CDR3 is TGTGCCAGCAGTTCTCGACCCCTTTCGGGAGATACGCAGTATTTT.

This chain connects TRBV6-1 to TRBJ2-1; D may correspond to TRBD1 or TRBD2 (5 bases each). V was trimmed by 7 bases and J by 3 bases, leaving 19 bases between them. The CDR3 loop spans 16 amino acids. Per germline, CDR1 MNHNS and CDR2 SASEGT. CDR3 amino acids: CASKTGAVPLYNEQFF. For the CDR3, the DNA is TGTGCCAGCAAGACCGGGGCGGTCCCCCTCTACAATGAGCAGTTCTTC.